This is a list of T cell receptor beta chains from one sample in a study of blood T cells in healthy people across ages. One entry per CDR3 protein, called by TCRdb with MiXCR from the 5' RACE reads. The sample has approximately 800,000 distinct CDR3 sequences, 35% to 60% seen once. Input material: blood. The source of these receptors is an elderly man in good health. The conserved cysteine and the conserved F or W are not part of the CDR3 here.

j_call v_call cdr3_aa
TRBJ2-5 TRBV7-2 ASSLGQAEY
TRBJ1-4 TRBV12-3/TRBV12-4 ASSLGGYSEKLF
TRBJ2-1 TRBV3-1 ASSQLEGNEQF
TRBJ1-6 TRBV20-1 SAPDTRVNSPLH
TRBJ2-5 TRBV20-1 SASSRRQETQY
TRBJ2-3 TRBV21-1 ASSNRDRETDTQY
TRBJ2-1 TRBV7-2 ASSSRLAGRNEQF
TRBJ2-3 TRBV12-3/TRBV12-4 ASSVDRTDTQY
TRBJ2-7 TRBV29-1 SVERGSDYEQY
TRBJ2-3 TRBV7-2 ASSRPLAGPNTDTQY
TRBJ2-1 TRBV5-1 ASSFEGLALEQF
TRBJ1-1 TRBV6-6 ASSYSPGQGHTEAF
TRBJ2-5 TRBV9 ASSVARRLAGGPNEQY
TRBJ2-7 TRBV3-1 ASSLASLGHEQY
TRBJ2-1 TRBV5-1 ASSPRPRAGNEQF
TRBJ2-1 TRBV25-1 ASSEYGGGYNNEQF
. TRBV28 ASSARLYEQY
. TRBV11-3 ASSFRTSGTYNEQY
TRBJ2-5 TRBV28 AITRSPGWEETQY
TRBJ1-2 TRBV7-3 ASSLNAGSNYGYT
TRBJ2-1 TRBV12-3/TRBV12-4 ASSPDRVSYNGQF
TRBJ1-2 TRBV5-1 ASSRGALGYT
TRBJ2-7 TRBV5-6 TSSLRTSGRVYEQY
TRBJ1-6 TRBV14 ASSQRTGRDSPLH
TRBJ2-7 TRBV4-2 ASSQGSQAYEQY
TRBJ2-5 TRBV4-2 ASSQGSEVPGETQY
TRBJ1-1 TRBV18 ASSPRLGSTTEAF
TRBJ1-1 TRBV24-1 ATSDSGNTEAF
TRBJ2-1 TRBV7-2 ASSLASGSSYEQF
TRBJ1-6 TRBV25-1 ASRSHNSPLH
TRBJ2-3 TRBV27 ASSFMTSGTTDTQY
TRBJ2-1 TRBV5-6 ASSVLAGLSNEQF
TRBJ2-1 TRBV29-1 SWRGTYNEQF
TRBJ1-5 TRBV28 ASSSGTARGNQPQH
TRBJ1-2 TRBV7-2 ASSLDGGYT
TRBJ1-2 TRBV7-2 ASSLAGAYT